The sequence of this T cell receptor (beta chain) was determined in a study of CD4 T cells in relation to SARS-CoV-2 and coronaviruses (dated by TCRdb to the early 2020s). Background on the whole study: In the ViraFEST assay, PBMCs were grown with antigen for about ten days, and TCR beta CDR3s were then sequenced to identify antigen-specific clonal expansions. An HIV-1 Nef peptide pool or a no-peptide culture served as the negative reference condition. HLA restriction was mapped for shared crossreactive spike epitopes using patient-derived lymphoblastoid cell lines. Memory CD4+ T cell crossreactivity between SARS-CoV-2 and common cold coronavirus spike proteins was assessed at the TCR clonotype level in the study. The Adaptive Biotechnologies TCR-sequencing kit was used to sequence samples from a few pre-COVID donors and the naive versus memory experiments, while other data came from Illumina-based sequencing. For other donors in the study, expansion assays were sequenced with a different, Illumina-based TCR-beta assay.

V loses 1 base of germline sequence and J loses 8 bases, and the interval between the two ends is 21 bases. The CDR1 and CDR2 encoded by the germline V gene are SGHRS and YFSETQ. The cysteine opens and the phenylalanine closes a CDR3 of 17 amino acids. Only the CDR3 DNA is retained, 51 bases long and in frame from the first base. General conclusions and limits of the study: Roughly 64% of donors had memory CD4+ clonotypes that crossrecognized SARS-CoV-2 and at least one common cold coronavirus spike. Since the crossreactivity analysis centred on spike protein, crossreactivity against other viral proteins was not assessed. The study was constrained by small numbers of patients and of tested TCRs. Pre-pandemic and post-infection samples were not both contributed by any donor, so tracing of the source of pre-existing responses was limited. Significantly weaker SARS-CoV-2-driven expansion was shown by crossreactive clones than by monoreactive clones, consistent with antigenic imprinting.

The library was obtained by the immunoSEQ multiplex PCR assay. On the authors' methods: During preprocessing, nonproductive sequences were removed, along with CDR3s that did not begin with C, did not end with F or W, or were shorter than 7 amino acids. The MANAFEST web app identified antigen-specific clonotypes based on expansion compared with the reference and other culture wells. A clone was considered positive if significant expansion relative to the reference culture was observed in 2 of 3 replicate wells at an FDR below 0.05. To be called positive, a clone also had to show significant expansion compared with every other tandem well and an odds ratio greater than 5. CDR3 homology was measured as pairwise Levenshtein distance, computed with the stringdist R package after trimming three terminal residues from each end. TCRdb holds this immuneACCESS table with in-frame rearrangements only. Some clones are missing; in checked studies, unresolved V genes explain under half, and the rest has no known cause. That table is the source of V, J and clone size, and D and trimming were worked out from the DNA. Counted in this sample were just under 30,000 clones; about three quarters of them appeared once. Roughly 12% of the sample is held by the ten biggest clonotypes.

As to this clone: This clone's antigen is unknown. Per-base quality was not reported, and no clone a single base away is much larger than it.

CD4+ T cells from unexposed donors were collected before the COVID-19 pandemic (2011-2018). After less than 13 days of culture, CD4+ T cells were isolated with the EasySep CD4+ T cell isolation kit. As cell numbers permitted, CD4+ T cells from unexposed donors were tested for reactivity to SARS-CoV-2 S and N and to four common cold coronavirus spike pools. Each well held more than 1.5 million PBMCs cultured in IMDM containing around 5% human AB serum and around 10 IU/ml IL-2. Half of the culture medium was replaced with fresh IL-2-containing medium on days 3 and 7. In general, triplicate replicate wells were used for every peptide culture condition. The leukapheresis product used for the unexposed donors was purchased from a commercial source. Ficoll-Paque PLUS gradient centrifugation was used to isolate PBMCs from either whole blood or leukapheresis product. PBMCs were either used fresh in the expansion assay or cryopreserved at -140 degrees C. The QIAamp Micro DNA Kit was used to extract genomic DNA from the CD4+ T cells.

This TCR was sampled from a human donor in good health. The sequencing input was CD4+ T cells from PBMCs, cultured in vitro. The sequence joins TRBV5-1 to TRBJ1-4; TRBD1 is possibly the D segment (6 matching bases). The DNA is TGCGCCAGCAGCTTGTCCCCACTGGGGGGCTATAAGGAAAAACTGTTTTTT. Translated, it gives CASSLSPLGGYKEKLFF. With all but the CDR3 taken from the reference TRBV5-1 and TRBJ1-4 genes, the full variable domain is: KAGVTQTPRYLIKTRGQQVTLSCSPISGHRSVSWYQQTPGQGLQFLFEYFSETQRNKGNFPGRFSGRQFSNSRSEMNVSTLELGDSALYLCASSLSPLGGYKEKLFFGSGTQLSVL.